This paragraph reports one TCR beta chain. Its specificity is unknown. Germline V lookup: CDR1 MDHEN, CDR2 SYDVKM. CDR3 length: 14 amino acids. V lost 3 bases and J 4 bases, leaving 12 bases between the germline ends. Every patient had mismatch repair deficiency by PCR or immunohistochemistry. TCR sequencing covered a few patients who responded to pembrolizumab. This entry belongs to a study of PD-1 blockade in mismatch repair-deficient tumors. The overall study: Enrolled about 2012-2016, patients had progressing, pretreated mismatch repair-deficient cancers of 12 to 13 types. Study results and caveats: After pembrolizumab, tumor-resident clones rose rapidly, then generally contracted before radiologic responses.

Repertoires were generated with immunoSEQ multiplex PCR, while TCRdb's copy carries only in-frame clones and drops some. Among roughly 120,000 clones listed, about 90% were seen once. The input for sequencing was peripheral blood, taken 72 weeks after starting pembrolizumab. The TCR was taken from an adult with mismatch repair-deficient cancer. This sequence joins TRBV28 and TRBJ1-1; the D gene is possibly TRBD1 (5 bases). The DNA of the CDR3 is TGTGCCAGCAGTTTGACAGCGGGGGGCACTGAAGCTTTCTTT. Translation gives CASSLTAGGTEAFF.